This TCR beta chain was sequenced in a study of blood T cell repertoires in COVID-19. Source study methods: Estimates of nucleated cell counts were drawn from the amplification of reference gene primers. Clones were sequenced by immunoSEQ multiplex PCR, and TCRdb holds only the in-frame ones, with some missing. The V and J calls and the clone size are those of that table, but D and trimming were determined from the DNA. The repertoire holds over 200,000 clones, with roughly nine tenths as singletons. This CDR3 spans 13 amino acids. CDR1 and CDR2 (germline): KGHSH, LQKENI. V was pared by 4 bases and J by 3 bases, with 9 bases between.

The sample consisted of peripheral blood. The J gene is TRBJ1-1, the V gene TRBV18; a weak D match, TRBD1 (6 bases). This TCR was sampled from a woman between 18 and 29 years old who had recovered from COVID-19. CDR3 in DNA: TGTGCCAGCTCACTGGGGGCTGACACTGAAGCTTTCTTT. Its translation: CASSLGADTEAFF.